One T cell receptor (beta chain) is described in this entry. Antigen specificity is unknown. The source of the sample is a study of cytomegalovirus exposure and HLA in healthy donors. Study overall: Some 80 million unique TCRs from HLA-typed donors were held in an early data release. Whole-study results and caveats: HLA-A and HLA-B allele assignments for most subjects were reportedly predicted accurately using TCR beta sequences.

With 60 Vbeta and 13 Jbeta primers, the PCR was carried out. Source study methods: There were some 87 million unique TCR beta chains by a later count, and 10 million to 12 million of them were shared. This table comes from immunoSEQ multiplex PCR, and its TCRdb copy is limited to in-frame clones, with some not included. V and J calls and clone size follow that table, whereas D and trimming were derived from the DNA. Of more than 85,000 clones in the sample, roughly 76% were seen once. The J segment lost 7 bases and the V segment lost 5 bases, leaving 12 bases of the junction unmatched. The CDR3 extends over 16 amino acids. Germline lookup yields CDR1 SGHRS and CDR2 YFSETQ.

V and J are TRBV5-1 and TRBJ1-6; 7 positions agree with TRBD1. The sequence derives from a woman aged 50 to 65 in good health and CMV-seropositive. The sequenced material came from PBMCs. The CDR3 DNA reads as TGCGCCAGCAGTCCGAATCCGGGACAGCACAATTCACCCCTCCACTTT. Encoded protein: CASSPNPGQHNSPLHF. The full variable domain, in which reference TRBV5-1 and TRBJ1-6 provide the parts outside the CDR3, is KAGVTQTPRYLIKTRGQQVTLSCSPISGHRSVSWYQQTPGQGLQFLFEYFSETQRNKGNFPGRFSGRQFSNSRSEMNVSTLELGDSALYLCASSPNPGQHNSPLHFGNGTRLTVT.